The rows below give T cell receptor beta chains drawn from one sample of a study of T-cell reconstitution after alpha-beta-depleted transplantation in children. Using its own MiXCR run on the PCR reads, TCRdb lists one record per CDR3 protein. This repertoire shows over 550,000 distinct CDR3 sequences, over 9.5% found once; its top ten account for about 4.3%. This specimen consisted of PBMCs from the stem cell graft donor, obtained from the stem cell graft. These TCRs come from a human donor who donated a stem cell graft to a child with acute myeloid leukemia. CDR3s include the opening cysteine and the closing phenylalanine or tryptophan. A D gene is named only where the DNA matches it firmly. The size entry is marked missing in some rows and otherwise reads once, few, many or a size class.

abundance	j_gene	d_gene	v_gene	CDR3aa	CDR3nt
-	TRBJ2-5	-	TRBV5-1	CASSLGAGEETPYF	TGCGCCAGCAGCTTGGGTGCAGGGGAAGAGACCCCGTACTTC
few	TRBJ1-1	TRBD1	TRBV12-3/TRBV12-4	CASSLRGGLNTEAFF	TGTGCCAGCAGTTTACGAGGGGGCCTCAACACTGAAGCTTTCTTT
few	TRBJ2-5	-	TRBV5-1	CASSLALGQFQETQYF	TGCGCCAGCAGCTTGGCCCTGGGGCAGTTCCAAGAGACCCAGTACTTC
-	TRBJ2-6	TRBD1	TRBV11-2	CASSFSWDRPSSGANVLTF	TGTGCCAGCAGCTTTTCTTGGGACAGGCCCTCCTCTGGGGCCAACGTCCTGACTTTC
-	TRBJ2-5	TRBD2	TRBV20-1	CSASGRAGEETQYF	TGCAGTGCTAGCGGGAGGGCCGGAGAGGAGACCCAGTACTTC
few	TRBJ2-1	TRBD2	TRBV11-2	CASVSGMNNEQFF	TGTGCCAGCGTTAGCGGGATGAATAATGAGCAGTTCTTC
few	TRBJ2-5	TRBD2	TRBV29-1	CSGRGLAEETQYF	TGCAGCGGGCGTGGACTAGCGGAAGAGACCCAGTACTTC
-	TRBJ2-3	TRBD2	TRBV2	CASSEILAGGSDTQYF	TGTGCCAGCAGCGAAATACTAGCGGGAGGGTCTGATACGCAGTATTTT
few	TRBJ2-5	TRBD1	TRBV24-1	CATSDPGGAGETQYF	TGTGCCACCAGTGATCCAGGGGGCGCGGGGGAGACCCAGTACTTC
few	TRBJ1-5	-	TRBV12-3/TRBV12-4	CASSFDQPQHF	TGTGCCAGCAGCTTCGATCAGCCCCAGCATTTT
-	TRBJ2-7	TRBD1	TRBV30	CAWGTGFEQYF	TGTGCCTGGGGGACAGGGTTCGAGCAGTACTTC
-	TRBJ2-5	-	TRBV28	CASSNFPETQYF	TGTGCCAGCAGCAATTTTCCAGAGACCCAGTACTTC
-	TRBJ2-1	TRBD2	TRBV20-1	CSASTLAEYSYNEQFF	TGCAGTGCTAGTACACTAGCGGAGTACTCCTACAATGAGCAGTTCTTC
few	TRBJ2-3	TRBD2	TRBV29-1	CSALAGVGADTQYF	TGCAGCGCCTTAGCGGGAGTAGGGGCAGATACGCAGTATTTT
many	TRBJ1-3	-	TRBV20-1	CSARDVQQRLSGNTIYF	TGCAGTGCTAGAGATGTCCAACAGCGACTCTCTGGAAACACCATATATTTT
-	TRBJ2-7	-	TRBV7-9	CASSRQSYEQYF	TGTGCCAGCAGCCGACAGTCCTACGAGCAGTACTTC
-	TRBJ2-3	-	TRBV14	CASSQVTRSTDTQYF	TGTGCCAGCAGCCAAGTGACCCGGAGCACAGATACGCAGTATTTT
few	TRBJ2-7	-	TRBV9	CASSSSGVEQYF	TGTGCCAGCAGCTCTTCAGGAGTGGAGCAGTACTTC
few	TRBJ2-7	-	TRBV4-2	CASSQVGLSYEQYF	TGTGCCAGCAGCCAAGTGGGCCTCTCCTACGAGCAGTACTTC
few	TRBJ2-1	-	TRBV10-3	CAIKKQGLGPNEQFF	TGTGCCATCAAGAAACAGGGTTTGGGTCCCAATGAGCAGTTCTTC
-	TRBJ2-3	-	TRBV2	CASRLHTQYF	TGTGCCAGCAGGCTTCATACGCAGTATTTT
few	TRBJ2-3	-	TRBV7-6	CASSLQTGSTDTQYF	TGTGCCAGCAGCTTGCAGACAGGCAGCACAGATACGCAGTATTTT
few	TRBJ1-2	TRBD1	TRBV6-2/TRBV6-3	CASSYPSGQTNYGYTF	TGTGCCAGCAGTTATCCTTCGGGACAGACTAACTATGGCTACACCTTC
-	TRBJ2-3	-	TRBV27	CATRGLEIGSTDTQYF	TGTGCCACCAGGGGATTGGAGATAGGGTCCACAGATACGCAGTATTTT